The clone carrying this TCR beta chain was detected many times. As yet, its antigen is unknown. The missing CDR3 end, 3 residues past where the read stops, is filled in from the germline J gene. The record originates from a study of T cell clonality in common variable immunodeficiency. The CDR3 runs to 13 residues. CDR1 and CDR2 from the germline V gene are SGHTA and FQGNSA. V was cut by 1 base and J by 5 bases, with 7 bases left in between. Sequencing used immunoSEQ multiplex PCR; TCRdb keeps in-frame clones, though not all of them. In total the sample includes over 30,000 clones, none of them seen once. For at least one year, all CVID subjects received replacement immunoglobulin. No CVID subject was ill or on immunomodulatory drugs when sampled. Points from the study as a whole: In common variable immunodeficiency, TCR beta chains reportedly carried fewer deletions and N-nucleotide insertions. Fewer TCRbeta clones were shared among CVID subjects than controls.

The genes are TRBV7-2 and TRBJ2-3, with a possible D match to TRBD1 (6 bases). This sequence originates from a human donor with common variable immunodeficiency. The sequenced sample consisted of peripheral blood mononuclear cells. The CDR3 sequence is CASSLGGLDTQYF. CDR3 DNA, as far as it was read: TGTGCCAGCAGCTTAGGGGGGCTAGATACG.